The clone carrying this TCR beta chain appeared a single time. The data were produced by immunoSEQ multiplex PCR, yet TCRdb's version contains in-frame clones alone and is incomplete. Found here are 180,000 or so clones, approximately 94% of them singletons; the top ten hold 0.95% to 1.1%. Germline V gene data show CDR1 as SGHVS and CDR2 as FQNEAQ. This CDR3 is built from 13 residues. V gave up 1 base and J gave up 3 bases, with 6 bases separating them. The sample comes from a study of T cell responses to AZD1222 COVID-19 vaccine. V and J are TRBV7-8 and TRBJ1-1; D not certain. The sequence was collected from an adult who received the AZD1222 COVID-19 vaccine. The sequenced sample was peripheral blood, obtained 28 days after the second AZD1222 dose. The chain's CDR3 is CASSLELYTEAFF. In DNA, the CDR3 is TGTGCCAGCAGCTTAGAGCTATACACTGAAGCTTTCTTT.